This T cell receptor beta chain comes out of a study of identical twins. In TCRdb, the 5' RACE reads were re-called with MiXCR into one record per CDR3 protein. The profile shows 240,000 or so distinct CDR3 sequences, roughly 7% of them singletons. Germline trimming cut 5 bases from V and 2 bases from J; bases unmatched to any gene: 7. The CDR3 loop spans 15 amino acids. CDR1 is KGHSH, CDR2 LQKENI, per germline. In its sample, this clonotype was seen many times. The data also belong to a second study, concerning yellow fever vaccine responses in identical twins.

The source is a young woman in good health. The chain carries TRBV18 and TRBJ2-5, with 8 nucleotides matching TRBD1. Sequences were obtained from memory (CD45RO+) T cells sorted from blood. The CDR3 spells CASSNWTGLQETQYF. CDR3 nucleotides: TGTGCCAGCTCAAATTGGACAGGGCTGCAAGAGACCCAGTACTTC. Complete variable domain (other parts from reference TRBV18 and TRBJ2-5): NAGVMQNPRHLVRRRGQEARLRCSPMKGHSHVYWYRQLPEEGLKFMVYLQKENIIDESGMPKERFSAEFPKEGPSILRIQQVVRGDSAAYFCASSNWTGLQETQYFGPGTRLLVL.